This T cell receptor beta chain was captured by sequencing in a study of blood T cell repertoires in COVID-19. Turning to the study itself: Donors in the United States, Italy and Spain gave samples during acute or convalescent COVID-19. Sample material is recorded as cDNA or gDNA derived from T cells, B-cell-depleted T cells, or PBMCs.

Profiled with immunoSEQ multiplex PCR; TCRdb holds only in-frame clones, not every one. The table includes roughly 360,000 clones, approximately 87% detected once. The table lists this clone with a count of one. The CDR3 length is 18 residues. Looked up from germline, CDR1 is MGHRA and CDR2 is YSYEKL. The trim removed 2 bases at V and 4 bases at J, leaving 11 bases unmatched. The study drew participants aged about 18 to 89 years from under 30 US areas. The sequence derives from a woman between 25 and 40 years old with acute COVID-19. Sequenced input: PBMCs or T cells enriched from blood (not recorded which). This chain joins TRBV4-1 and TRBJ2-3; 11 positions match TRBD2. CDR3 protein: CASSQNEPLAGGPDTQYF. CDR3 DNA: TGCGCCAGCAGCCAAAACGAACCTCTAGCGGGGGGACCAGATACGCAGTATTTT.